Listed here are 27 T cell receptor beta chains from one sample, sequenced in a study of T cell responses to AZD1222 COVID-19 vaccine (dated by TCRdb to the early 2020s). The time point tag for this specimen amounts to: about 28 days (+/-7) after the second vaccine dose. Libraries were made using the immunoSEQ multiplex PCR assay. The clones in this table, taken by TCRdb from immuneACCESS, are in-frame only. Not every clone is retained; where verified, under half of the shortfall comes from an unresolved V gene, and the cause of the rest is unknown. For this sample there are about 100,000 clones; about 90% appear just once. About 9.4% of the sample is held by the ten biggest clonotypes. The sequences come from peripheral blood, collected 28 days after the second AZD1222 dose. Every receptor here comes from an adult who received the AZD1222 COVID-19 vaccine.

The chain employs TRBV14 and TRBJ2-7; TRBD1 might be the D (6 bases). V was cut by 5 bases and J by 5 bases, with 13 bases left in between. This CDR3 contains 13 residues. The germline gives CDR1 SGHDN, CDR2 FVKESK. Here the CDR3 DNA reads TGTGCCAGCAGCACACAGGGTTTCAACGAGCAGTACTTC. This sequence encodes CASSTQGFNEQYF. Full variable domain (remainder filled in from reference TRBV14 and TRBJ2-7): EAGVTQFPSHSVIEKGQTVTLRCDPISGHDNLYWYRRVMGKEIKFLLHFVKESKQDESGMPNNRFLAERTGGTYSTLKVQPAELEDSGVYFCASSTQGFNEQYFGPGTRLTVT.

This clone has a single count. The V call is TRBV6-2 or TRBV6-3, the J call TRBJ2-7; the match to TRBD2 covers 10 bases. Germline V gene data show CDR1 as MNHEY and CDR2 as SVGEGT. The CDR3 loop spans 14 amino acids. V shed 7 bases and J 2 bases; nucleotides not matched to a gene: 5. CDR3 in amino acids: CASIPSGRPYEQYF. CDR3 in DNA: TGTGCCAGCATCCCTAGCGGGAGACCCTACGAGCAGTACTTC.

The V call is TRBV7-9, the J call TRBJ1-3, with D tentatively TRBD1 (5 bases). Trimming cost V 1 base and J 0 bases, with 10 bases left between them. The CDR3 has 16 residues. Germline-derived CDR1 and CDR2 are SEHNR and FQNEAQ (reference sequence). The CDR3 spells CASSLEGVHSGNTIYF. In DNA, the CDR3 is TGTGCCAGCAGCTTAGAAGGGGTTCACTCTGGAAACACCATATATTTT.

The chain couples TRBV29-1 to TRBJ2-5; possible D gene TRBD1, 6 bases. This CDR3 has 17 amino acids. Germline V CDR1 and CDR2: SQVTM, ANQGSEA. The V end was cut by 4 bases, the J end by 4 bases, with 25 bases between. The CDR3 bases are TGCAGCGTTGTTGGGGGAATCTCGACAGGACCCGGAGAGACCCAGTACTTC. It translates to CSVVGGISTGPGETQYF.

The chain has TRBV20-1 and TRBJ1-1, with unresolved D. Germline CDR1 is DFQATT and CDR2 is SNEGSKA (reference sequence). Between the trimmed V and J ends, which lost 4 bases and 2 bases, there was a span of 5 bases. The CDR3 consists of 11 residues. In DNA, the CDR3 is TGCAGTGCTACGGTTAACACTGAAGCTTTCTTT. Translating gives CSATVNTEAFF.

The V and J genes are TRBV5-1 and TRBJ2-7, with D maybe TRBD2 (5 bases). The germline V and J ends were trimmed by 5 bases and 3 bases, with 9 bases remaining between them. Germline assignment: CDR1 SGHRS and CDR2 YFSETQ. CDR3 length: 12 residues. The CDR3 spells CASSWTGYEQYF. Here the CDR3 DNA reads TGCGCCAGCAGTTGGACTGGCTACGAGCAGTACTTC.

The V gene is TRBV6-5, the J gene TRBJ1-2; possibly TRBD1 for D (6 bases). The CDR3 is 14 residues long. Germline CDR1 reads MNHEY; CDR2 reads SVGAGI. V shed 6 bases and J shed 3 bases, with 14 bases lying between them. CDR3 nucleotides: TGTGCCAGCAGGGTAGCCAGGGGCGACTATGGCTACACCTTC. This translates into CASRVARGDYGYTF.

V gene TRBV6-2 or TRBV6-3 combines with J gene TRBJ2-5, with TRBD2 matching 13 bases. The CDR3 is 17 amino acids. V lost 6 bases to trimming and J lost 3 bases; unmatched junction nucleotides: 10. Germline V gene lookup returns CDR1 MNHEY and CDR2 SVGEGT. The CDR3 is CASSPRTSGSRKETQYF. CDR3 bases: TGTGCCAGCAGCCCAAGGACTAGCGGGAGCCGCAAAGAGACCCAGTACTTC.

V usage is TRBV6-2 or TRBV6-3 and J usage is TRBJ2-5; 9 bases are a match to TRBD2. This CDR3 is built from 16 residues. The V and J ends lost 0 bases and 5 bases, in that order; junction bases with no gene match: 7. Germline V gene lookup returns CDR1 MNHEY and CDR2 SVGEGT. As DNA, the CDR3 is TGTGCCAGCAGTTACTCCCTGCGGGGGGGACCCGAGACCCAGTACTTC. Its protein product is CASSYSLRGGPETQYF.

This chain connects TRBV10-3 to TRBJ2-7; TRBD1 matches at 8 bases. The CDR3 spans 15 residues. Per germline, CDR1 ENHRY and CDR2 SYGVKD. V dropped 1 base and J dropped 5; count of bases not matched to a gene: 7. CDR3 bases: TGTGCCATCAGTGAGTTGCCGGGACAGGAAGACGAGCAGTACTTC. This encodes CAISELPGQEDEQYF.

The gene calls are TRBV3-1 (or the pseudogene TRBV3-2) and TRBJ1-2, with D possibly matching TRBD1 (5 bases). The CDR3 has 16 amino acids. V was trimmed by 4 bases and J by 1 base, leaving 16 bases between them. Germline V gene data show CDR1 as LGHDT and CDR2 as YNNKEL (reference sequence). The CDR3 coding sequence is TGTGCCAGCAGCCTGAGCCGGGACCCTCGTAACTATGGCTACACCTTC. Its translation is CASSLSRDPRNYGYTF.

The chain carries TRBV5-1 and TRBJ2-7; the D is unclear. The CDR3 totals 14 residues. Germline V gene data show CDR1 as SGHRS and CDR2 as YFSETQ. The V end lost 0 bases, the J end lost 0 bases, and 7 bases lay between the germline ends. Here the CDR3 DNA reads TGCGCCAGCAGCTTGGAGAAGCCCTCCTACGAGCAGTACTTC. Residues: CASSLEKPSYEQYF.

The rearrangement links TRBV28 to TRBJ1-2; a weak D match, TRBD1 (6 bases). The CDR3 consists of 15 residues. Germline assignment: CDR1 MDHEN and CDR2 SYDVKM. V lost 6 bases and J lost 8, with 22 bases in between. This CDR3 reads CASSHGKGGFVGYTF. In DNA, the CDR3 is TGTGCCAGCAGCCACGGAAAAGGGGGTTTTGTCGGCTACACCTTC.

The gene calls are TRBV5-1 and TRBJ2-5; D is unclear. Per germline, CDR1 SGHRS and CDR2 YFSETQ. The CDR3 is 12 amino acids. Deletions cut 5 bases from V and 0 bases from J, with 5 bases between. The CDR3 sequence: CASRQYQETQYF. CDR3 in DNA: TGCGCCAGCAGGCAGTACCAAGAGACCCAGTACTTC.

The rearrangement links TRBV19 to TRBJ1-3, with D perhaps matching TRBD1 (5 bases). Trimming pared 8 bases from V and 0 bases from J, leaving 8 bases between. CDR1 and CDR2 from the germline V gene are LNHDA and SQIVND (reference sequence). The CDR3 runs to 13 residues. The CDR3 region is CASQGNSGNTIYF. For the CDR3, the DNA is TGTGCCAGTCAGGGAAACTCTGGAAACACCATATATTTT.

This clone was seen a few times. CDR3 sequence: CASSQEASATGYEQYF. DNA for the CDR3: TGCGCCAGCAGCCAAGAGGCGAGCGCCACGGGTTACGAGCAGTACTTC. V usage is TRBV4-1 and J usage is TRBJ2-7; D call uncertain. Germline V lookup: CDR1 MGHRA, CDR2 YSYEKL. V lost 0 bases and J 4 bases, leaving 16 bases between the germline ends. This CDR3 has 16 amino acids.

This chain joins TRBV4-2 and TRBJ1-1, with a possible D match to TRBD1 (5 bases). Trimming took off 4 bases at V and 3 bases at J, with 18 bases between the two ends. From germline, CDR1 is LGHNA and CDR2 YNFKEQ. The CDR3 covers 16 residues. Here the CDR3 reads CASSPEAGLPYTEAFF. In DNA form, the CDR3 reads TGTGCCAGCAGCCCAGAAGCGGGACTGCCCTACACTGAAGCTTTCTTT.

The chain uses TRBV18 and TRBJ2-7, with 11 nucleotides matching TRBD1. CDR3 length: 14 amino acids. Germline V gives CDR1 KGHSH, CDR2 LQKENI. V was pared by 2 bases and J by 5 bases, with 2 bases of the junction left unmatched. The CDR3 DNA reads as TGTGCCAGCTCACCAGGGACAGGGGGTAACGAGCAGTACTTC. It translates to CASSPGTGGNEQYF. Using reference TRBV18 and TRBJ2-7 for the parts outside the CDR3, the full variable domain is NAGVMQNPRHLVRRRGQEARLRCSPMKGHSHVYWYRQLPEEGLKFMVYLQKENIIDESGMPKERFSAEFPKEGPSILRIQQVVRGDSAAYFCASSPGTGGNEQYFGPGTRLTVT.

The genes are TRBV20-1 and TRBJ2-1; D unclear. Trimming took 8 bases from V and 9 from J, leaving 11 bases between them. Germline CDR1 DFQATT, CDR2 SNEGSKA (reference sequence). The CDR3 consists of 10 residues. CDR3 coding DNA: TGCAGTCCATATAGCAGTGAGCAGTTCTTC. This codes for CSPYSSEQFF.

This clone was counted between two and nine times. The chain joins TRBV7-9 to TRBJ1-4; D is perhaps TRBD1 (6 bases). This CDR3 is 14 amino acids long. CDR1 SEHNR and CDR2 FQNEAQ come from the germline V gene (reference sequence). Trimming shortened V by 5 bases and J by 2 bases, and 9 bases separated the two germline ends. The CDR3 region has the DNA TGTGCCAGCAGCCCGGGGGCCACTAATGAAAAACTGTTTTTT. Translated: CASSPGATNEKLFF.

J is TRBJ1-3 and V is TRBV15; D possibly corresponds to TRBD1 (5 bases). This CDR3 contains 17 residues. CDR1 is LNHNV and CDR2 is YYDKDF in the germline V gene (reference sequence). The ends were cut back, 1 base at V and 4 bases at J, with 17 bases in the middle. The DNA of the CDR3 is TGTGCCACCAGCAGAGGGGTTGCTCGGGGGTCCGGAAACACCATATATTTT. It is translated as CATSRGVARGSGNTIYF. The whole variable domain, filled in from reference TRBV15 and TRBJ1-3, reads DAMVIQNPRYQVTQFGKPVTLSCSQTLNHNVMYWYQQKSSQAPKLLFHYYDKDFNNEADTPDNFQSRRPNTSFCFLDIRSPGLGDTAMYLCATSRGVARGSGNTIYFGEGSWLTVV.

The chain couples TRBV6-1 to TRBJ2-7; the D gene is possibly TRBD1 (6 bases). V gave up 2 bases and J gave up 3 bases, with 11 bases separating them. Germline-derived CDR1 and CDR2 are MNHNS and SASEGT. CDR3 length: 14 residues. CDR3 region: CASSEPYRVYEQYF. In DNA form, the CDR3 reads TGTGCCAGCAGTGAACCCTACAGGGTCTACGAGCAGTACTTC.

For the CDR3, the DNA is TGTGCCAGCAGCCTCCGACAGGCCGATGAGCAGTTCTTC. It yields the protein CASSLRQADEQFF. The J gene is TRBJ2-1, the V gene TRBV9; tentatively, D is TRBD1 (6 bases). CDR1 SGDLS and CDR2 YYNGEE come from the germline V gene. V lost 4 bases, J lost 8 bases, and 13 bases lay in between. The CDR3 extends over 13 amino acids.

The chain couples TRBV2 to TRBJ1-5; the D is unclear. Trimming removed 4 bases from V and 3 bases from J, with 7 bases in between. Germline V gives CDR1 SNHLY, CDR2 FYNNEI. CDR3 size: 13 residues. CDR3 DNA sequence: TGTGCCAGCAGTGTGCAGGACAATCAGCCCCAGCATTTT. Translating gives CASSVQDNQPQHF.

CDR3 amino acids: CASSLVASGARNEQFF. In nucleotides, the CDR3 is TGTGCCAGCAGCTTAGTTGCTAGCGGGGCGAGGAATGAGCAGTTCTTC. V and J are TRBV7-9 and TRBJ2-1, with TRBD2 matching 9 bases. This CDR3 comprises 16 residues. Germline CDR1 and CDR2: SEHNR and FQNEAQ (reference sequence). Trimming took 1 base from V and 7 from J; bases not matched to a gene: 8.

In this sample, this clone turned up many times. The chain links TRBV4-3 to TRBJ1-3; TRBD1 is a possible D gene (5 bases). This CDR3 is built from 18 residues. Germline-derived CDR1 and CDR2 are LGHNA and YSLEER. V was cut by 0 bases and J by 1 base, with 16 bases left in between. The CDR3 nucleotides are TGCGCCAGCAGCCAAGACAGGGTTGGCCCAGGGTCTGGAAACACCATATATTTT. Amino acids: CASSQDRVGPGSGNTIYF.

The V call is TRBV7-3, the J call TRBJ2-1; 9 bases match TRBD1. The junction had 7 bases not matched to a gene; V was cut back by 2 bases and J by 5 bases. Germline V gene lookup returns CDR1 SGHTA and CDR2 FQGTGA. The CDR3 is 16 residues long. DNA for the CDR3: TGTGCCAGCAGCTTAGTCGGGACAGGGCAAAACAATGAGCAGTTCTTC. Its protein product is CASSLVGTGQNNEQFF.